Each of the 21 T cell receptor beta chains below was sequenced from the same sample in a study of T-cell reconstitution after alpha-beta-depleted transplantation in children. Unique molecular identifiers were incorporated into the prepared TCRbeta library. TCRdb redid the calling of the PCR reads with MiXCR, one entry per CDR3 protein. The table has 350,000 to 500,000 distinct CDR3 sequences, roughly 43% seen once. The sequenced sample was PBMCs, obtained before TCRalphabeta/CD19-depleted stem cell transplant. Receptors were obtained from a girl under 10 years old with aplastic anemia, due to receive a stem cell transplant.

CDR3 sequence: CASSLGTSGADTQYF. CDR3 sequence (DNA): TGTGCCAGCAGTTTGGGGACTAGCGGCGCAGATACGCAGTATTTT. V gene TRBV28 combines with J gene TRBJ2-3, with TRBD2 matching over 11 bases. This CDR3 is built from 15 residues. Germline V gene lookup returns CDR1 MDHEN and CDR2 SYDVKM. Trimming took 3 bases from V and 4 from J; bases not matched to a gene: 3.

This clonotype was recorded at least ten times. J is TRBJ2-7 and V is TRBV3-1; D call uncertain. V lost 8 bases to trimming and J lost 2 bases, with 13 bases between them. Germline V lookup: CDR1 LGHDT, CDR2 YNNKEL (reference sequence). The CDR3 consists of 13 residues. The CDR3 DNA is TGTGCCAGCGCGAGCCGTCGAGCCTACGAGCAGTACTTC. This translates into CASASRRAYEQYF.

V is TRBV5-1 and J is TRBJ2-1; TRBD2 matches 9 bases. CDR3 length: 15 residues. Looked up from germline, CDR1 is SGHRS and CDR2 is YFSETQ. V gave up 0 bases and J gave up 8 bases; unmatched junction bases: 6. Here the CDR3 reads CASSLDRGGADEQFF. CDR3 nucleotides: TGCGCCAGCAGCTTGGATCGCGGGGGGGCGGATGAGCAGTTCTTC. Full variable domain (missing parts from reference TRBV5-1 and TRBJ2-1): KAGVTQTPRYLIKTRGQQVTLSCSPISGHRSVSWYQQTPGQGLQFLFEYFSETQRNKGNFPGRFSGRQFSNSRSEMNVSTLELGDSALYLCASSLDRGGADEQFFGPGTRLTVL.

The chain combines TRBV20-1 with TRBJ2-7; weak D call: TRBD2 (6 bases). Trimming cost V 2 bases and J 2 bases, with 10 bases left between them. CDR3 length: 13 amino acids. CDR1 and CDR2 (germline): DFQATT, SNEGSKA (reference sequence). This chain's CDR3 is CSARSGDAYEQYF. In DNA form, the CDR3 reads TGCAGTGCTAGATCGGGGGACGCCTACGAGCAGTACTTC.

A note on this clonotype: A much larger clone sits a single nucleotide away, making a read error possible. As DNA, the CDR3 is TGTACCAGCAGCTTACAGAGCGGGAGCTTCACCGGGGAGCTGTTTTTT. Translation: CTSSLQSGSFTGELFF. V gene TRBV11-2 combines with J gene TRBJ2-2; 8 bases line up with TRBD2. The CDR3 is made up of 16 amino acids. Germline CDR1 and CDR2: SGHAT and FQNNGV.

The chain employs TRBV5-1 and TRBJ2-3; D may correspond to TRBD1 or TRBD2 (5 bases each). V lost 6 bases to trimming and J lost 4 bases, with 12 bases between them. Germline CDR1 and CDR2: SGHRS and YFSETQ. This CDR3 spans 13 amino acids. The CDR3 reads CASKALGADTQYF. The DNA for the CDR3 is TGCGCCAGCAAAGCTCTGGGGGCAGATACGCAGTATTTT. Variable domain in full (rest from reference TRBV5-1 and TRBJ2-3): KAGVTQTPRYLIKTRGQQVTLSCSPISGHRSVSWYQQTPGQGLQFLFEYFSETQRNKGNFPGRFSGRQFSNSRSEMNVSTLELGDSALYLCASKALGADTQYFGPGTRLTVL.

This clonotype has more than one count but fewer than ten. In DNA, the CDR3 is TGCGCCAGCAGCAGGGACCTTAAGCGAGACACTGAAGCTTTCTTT. This encodes CASSRDLKRDTEAFF. V usage is TRBV5-1 and J usage is TRBJ1-1, with D possibly matching TRBD1 (5 bases). The V end was cut by 4 bases, the J end by 3 bases, with 16 bases between. This CDR3 has 15 amino acids. The germline V gene encodes CDR1 SGHRS and CDR2 YFSETQ.

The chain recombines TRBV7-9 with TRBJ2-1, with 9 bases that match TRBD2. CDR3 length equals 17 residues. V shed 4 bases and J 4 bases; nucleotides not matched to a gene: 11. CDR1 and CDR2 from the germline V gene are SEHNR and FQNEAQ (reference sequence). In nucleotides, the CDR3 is TGTGCCAGCAGCTCCTCATTGACTAGCGGCTCTTACAATGAGCAGTTCTTC. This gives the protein CASSSSLTSGSYNEQFF.

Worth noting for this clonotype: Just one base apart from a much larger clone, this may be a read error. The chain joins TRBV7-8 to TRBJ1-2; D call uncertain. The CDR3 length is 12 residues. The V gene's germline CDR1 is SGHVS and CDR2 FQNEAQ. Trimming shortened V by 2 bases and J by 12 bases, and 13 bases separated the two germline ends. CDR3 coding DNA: TGTGCCAGCAGCTTAAGCGGGTCAGGCGACACCTTC. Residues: CASSLSGSGDTF.

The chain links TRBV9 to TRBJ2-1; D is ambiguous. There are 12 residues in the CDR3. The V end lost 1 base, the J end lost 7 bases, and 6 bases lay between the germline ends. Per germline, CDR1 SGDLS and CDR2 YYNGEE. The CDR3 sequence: CASSVNPNEQFF. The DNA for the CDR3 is TGTGCCAGCAGCGTAAACCCGAATGAGCAGTTCTTC.

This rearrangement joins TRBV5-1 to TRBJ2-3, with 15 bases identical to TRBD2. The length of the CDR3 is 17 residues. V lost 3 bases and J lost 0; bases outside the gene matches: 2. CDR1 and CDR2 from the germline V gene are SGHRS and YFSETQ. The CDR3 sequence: CASSSGLAGGSTDTQYF. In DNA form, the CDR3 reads TGCGCCAGCAGCTCGGGACTAGCGGGAGGAAGCACAGATACGCAGTATTTT.

CDR3 sequence reads: CASSSPIAKSSYNEQFF. The CDR3 bases are TGTGCCAGCAGCTCGCCGATAGCTAAGAGCTCCTACAATGAGCAGTTCTTC. This sequence joins TRBV7-9 and TRBJ2-1; D uncertain. Germline V gene lookup returns CDR1 SEHNR and CDR2 FQNEAQ (reference sequence). The CDR3 runs to 17 residues. The V end was cut by 4 bases, the J end by 0 bases, with 16 bases between.

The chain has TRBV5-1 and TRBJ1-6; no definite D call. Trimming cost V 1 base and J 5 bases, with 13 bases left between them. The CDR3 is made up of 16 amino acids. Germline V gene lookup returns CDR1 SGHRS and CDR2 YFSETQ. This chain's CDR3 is CASSLNVAVNNSPLHF. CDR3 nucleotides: TGCGCCAGCAGCTTGAATGTGGCGGTGAATAATTCACCCCTCCACTTT.

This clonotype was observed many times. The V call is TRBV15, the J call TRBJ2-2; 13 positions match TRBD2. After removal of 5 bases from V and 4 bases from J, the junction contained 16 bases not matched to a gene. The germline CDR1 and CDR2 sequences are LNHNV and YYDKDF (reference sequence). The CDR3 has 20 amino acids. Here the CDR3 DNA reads TGTGCCACCAGCTCTCGACTAGCGGGAGGATCTATAGGTGTCACCGGGGAGCTGTTTTTT. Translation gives CATSSRLAGGSIGVTGELFF.

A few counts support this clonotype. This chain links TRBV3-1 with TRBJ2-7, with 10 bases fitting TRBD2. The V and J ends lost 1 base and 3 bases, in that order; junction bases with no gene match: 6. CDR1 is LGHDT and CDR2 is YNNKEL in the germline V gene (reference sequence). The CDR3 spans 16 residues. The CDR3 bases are TGTGCCAGCAGCCAAGGCGGACTAGCGGATTACTACGAGCAGTACTTC. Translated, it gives CASSQGGLADYYEQYF.

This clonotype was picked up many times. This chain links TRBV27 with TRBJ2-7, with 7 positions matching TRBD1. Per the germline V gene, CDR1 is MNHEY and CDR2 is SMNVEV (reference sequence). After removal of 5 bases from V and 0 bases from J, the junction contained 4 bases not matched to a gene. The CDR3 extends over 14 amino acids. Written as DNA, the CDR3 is TGTGCCAGCAGTCGGACAGGAAGCTCCTACGAGCAGTACTTC. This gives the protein CASSRTGSSYEQYF.

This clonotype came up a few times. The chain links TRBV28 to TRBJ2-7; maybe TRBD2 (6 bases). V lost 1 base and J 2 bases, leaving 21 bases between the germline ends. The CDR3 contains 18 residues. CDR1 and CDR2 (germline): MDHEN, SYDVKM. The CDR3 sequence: CASSLSAPWALAAYEQYF. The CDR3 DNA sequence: TGTGCCAGCAGTTTATCAGCCCCTTGGGCACTAGCAGCCTACGAGCAGTACTTC.

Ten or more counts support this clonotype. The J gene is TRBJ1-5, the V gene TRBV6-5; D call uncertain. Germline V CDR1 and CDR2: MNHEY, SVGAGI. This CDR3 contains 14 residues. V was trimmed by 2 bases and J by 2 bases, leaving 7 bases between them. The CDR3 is CASSYGQGNQPQHF. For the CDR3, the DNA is TGTGCCAGCAGTTACGGCCAGGGCAATCAGCCCCAGCATTTT.

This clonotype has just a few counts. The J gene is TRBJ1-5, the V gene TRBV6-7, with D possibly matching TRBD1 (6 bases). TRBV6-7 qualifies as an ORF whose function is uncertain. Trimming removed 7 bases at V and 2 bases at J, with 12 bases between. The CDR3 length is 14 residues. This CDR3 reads CASTYGGGNQPQHF. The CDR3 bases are TGTGCCAGCACCTACGGGGGCGGCAATCAGCCCCAGCATTTT.

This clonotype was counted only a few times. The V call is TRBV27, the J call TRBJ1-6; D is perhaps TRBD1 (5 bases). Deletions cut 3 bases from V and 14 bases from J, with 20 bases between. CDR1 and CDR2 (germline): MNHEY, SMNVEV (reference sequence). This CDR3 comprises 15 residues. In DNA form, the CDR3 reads TGTGCCAGCAGTTTGGCCTCCGCACTTGGGGGATCCCTCCACTTT. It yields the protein CASSLASALGGSLHF.

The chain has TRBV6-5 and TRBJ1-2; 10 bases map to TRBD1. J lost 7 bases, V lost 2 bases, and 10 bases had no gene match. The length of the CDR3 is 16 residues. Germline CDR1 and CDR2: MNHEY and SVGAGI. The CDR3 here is CASSYAGTGASLGYTF. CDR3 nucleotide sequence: TGTGCCAGCAGTTACGCGGGGACAGGGGCCTCCCTTGGCTACACCTTC.